The clone carrying this T cell receptor beta chain has only one observation. Its antigen is not known. The record originates from a study of cytomegalovirus exposure and HLA in healthy donors. Study results and caveats: A later analysis reportedly identified an Asian-associated ancestry cluster as carrying fewer N-insertions than the 666-donor mean. An analysis that was carried out later associated approximately 15,000 TCR beta sequences with HLA alleles at 0.05 false discovery rate.

Healthy bone marrow donors formed the donor group. 60 Vbeta and 13 Jbeta primers were used in PCR. Produced via immunoSEQ multiplex PCR; TCRdb's table is partial and in-frame only. The table has about 170,000 clones, 73% seen once. There are 14 residues in the CDR3. V shed 1 base, J shed 6 bases, and the junction held 3 bases outside the gene matches. CDR1 and CDR2 (germline): SGHNT, YYREEE (reference sequence). Sequenced: PBMCs. The TCR originated in a woman between 18 and 29 years old in good health and CMV-seropositive. The chain joins TRBV5-4 to TRBJ1-2; 10 bases line up with TRBD1. CDR3 nucleotide sequence: TGTGCCAGCAGCTTGTCCGGGACAGGGGATGGCTACACCTTC. This encodes CASSLSGTGDGYTF.